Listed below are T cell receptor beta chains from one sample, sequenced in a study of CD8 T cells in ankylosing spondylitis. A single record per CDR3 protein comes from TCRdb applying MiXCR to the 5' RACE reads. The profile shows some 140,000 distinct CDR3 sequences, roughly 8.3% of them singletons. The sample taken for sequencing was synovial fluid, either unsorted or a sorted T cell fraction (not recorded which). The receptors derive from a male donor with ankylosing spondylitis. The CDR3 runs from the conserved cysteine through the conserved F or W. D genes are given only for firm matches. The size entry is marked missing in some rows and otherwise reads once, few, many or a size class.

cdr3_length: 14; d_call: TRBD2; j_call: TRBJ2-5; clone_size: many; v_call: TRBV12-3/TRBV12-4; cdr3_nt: TGTGCCAGCAGTTTACAGCGGGGGGGTGAGACCCAGTACTTC; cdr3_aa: CASSLQRGGETQYF
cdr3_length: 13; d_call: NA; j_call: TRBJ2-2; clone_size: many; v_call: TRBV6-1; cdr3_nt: TGTGCCAGCAGTGAAATCTCCACCGGGGAGCTGTTTTTT; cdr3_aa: CASSEISTGELFF
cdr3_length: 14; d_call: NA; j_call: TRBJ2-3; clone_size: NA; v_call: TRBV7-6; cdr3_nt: TGTGCCAGCAGCTTAGCGCAATTGGCAGATACGCAGTATTTT; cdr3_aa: CASSLAQLADTQYF
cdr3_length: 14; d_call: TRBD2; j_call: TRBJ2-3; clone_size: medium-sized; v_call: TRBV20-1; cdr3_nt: TGCAGTGCTCCCCCGCGGGGGAGTTCAGATACGCAGTATTTT; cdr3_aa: CSAPPRGSSDTQYF
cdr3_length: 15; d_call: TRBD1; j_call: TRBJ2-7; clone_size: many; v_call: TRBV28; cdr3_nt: TGTGCCAGCAGTTCCCCGGACAGGGCCTCCTACGAGCAGTACTTC; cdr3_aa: CASSSPDRASYEQYF
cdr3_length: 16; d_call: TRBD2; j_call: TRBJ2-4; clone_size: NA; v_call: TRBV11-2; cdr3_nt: TGTGCCAGCAGCTTAGGACTAGCGACTATTGGAAACATTCAGTACTTC; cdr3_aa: CASSLGLATIGNIQYF
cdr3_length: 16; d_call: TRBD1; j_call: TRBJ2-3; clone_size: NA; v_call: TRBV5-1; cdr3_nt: TGCGCCAGCAGTTATGGGACAGGTAGCAGGACAGATACGCAGTATTTT; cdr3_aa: CASSYGTGSRTDTQYF
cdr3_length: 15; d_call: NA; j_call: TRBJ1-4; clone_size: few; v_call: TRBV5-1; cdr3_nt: TGCGCCAGCAGCTGGCAGGGGCAGGGCGATGAAAAACTGTTTTTT; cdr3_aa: CASSWQGQGDEKLFF
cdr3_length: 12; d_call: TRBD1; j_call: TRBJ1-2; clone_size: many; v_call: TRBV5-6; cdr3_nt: TGTGCCAGCAGCTCAGGGGGGTATGGCTACACCTTC; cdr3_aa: CASSSGGYGYTF
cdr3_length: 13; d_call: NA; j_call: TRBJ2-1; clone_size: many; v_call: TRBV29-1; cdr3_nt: TGCAGCGTTGAAGTAGGTATCTACAATGAGCAGTTCTTC; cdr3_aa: CSVEVGIYNEQFF
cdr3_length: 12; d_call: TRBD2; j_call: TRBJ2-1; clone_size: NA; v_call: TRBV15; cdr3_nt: TGTGCCACAAGACTAGCGGGGGCAATACAGTTCTTC; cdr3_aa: CATRLAGAIQFF
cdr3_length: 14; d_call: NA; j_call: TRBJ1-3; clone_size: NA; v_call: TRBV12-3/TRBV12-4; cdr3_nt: TGTGCCAGCAGTTTAGTCGTCTCTGGAAACACCATATATTTT; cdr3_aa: CASSLVVSGNTIYF
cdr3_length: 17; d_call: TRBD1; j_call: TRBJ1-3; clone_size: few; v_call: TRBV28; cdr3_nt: TGTGCCAGCAGCGACATCAGACAGGGGAGGAGTGGAAACACCATATATTTT; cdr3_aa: CASSDIRQGRSGNTIYF
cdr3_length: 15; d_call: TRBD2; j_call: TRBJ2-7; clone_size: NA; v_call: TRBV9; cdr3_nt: TGTGCCAGCAGCGAGGGCGGGGGGGCCCAGAACGAGCAGTACTTC; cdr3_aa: CASSEGGGAQNEQYF
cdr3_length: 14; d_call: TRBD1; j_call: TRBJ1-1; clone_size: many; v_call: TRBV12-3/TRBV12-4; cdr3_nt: TGTGCCAGCAGTTTCACCGACAGGGCCACTGAAGCTTTCTTT; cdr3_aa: CASSFTDRATEAFF
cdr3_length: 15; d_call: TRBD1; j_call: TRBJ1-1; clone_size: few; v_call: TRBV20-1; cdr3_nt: TGCAGTGCTAGAGACCCCAGGGGGAGTTACACTGAAGCTTTCTTT; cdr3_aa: CSARDPRGSYTEAFF
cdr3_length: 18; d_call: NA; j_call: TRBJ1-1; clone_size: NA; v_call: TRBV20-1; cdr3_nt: TGCAGTGCTAGAGATGCCGCAGGGACACTCATGGGGAACACTGAAGCTTTCTTT; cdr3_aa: CSARDAAGTLMGNTEAFF
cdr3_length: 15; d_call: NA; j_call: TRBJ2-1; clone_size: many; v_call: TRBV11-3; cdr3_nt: TGTGCCAGCAGCTTATTAGTTAGCAGCGTGAATGAGCAGTTCTTC; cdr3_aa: CASSLLVSSVNEQFF
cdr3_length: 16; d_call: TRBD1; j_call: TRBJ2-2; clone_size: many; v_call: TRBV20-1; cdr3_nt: TGCAGTGCTCCTTTTCCGGGACAGGCGAACACCGGGGAGCTGTTTTTT; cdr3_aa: CSAPFPGQANTGELFF
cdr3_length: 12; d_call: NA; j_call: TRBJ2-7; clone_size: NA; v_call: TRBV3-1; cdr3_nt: TGTGCCAGCAGCCAAGTTTCCTACGAGCAGTACTTC; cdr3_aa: CASSQVSYEQYF